This TCR beta chain was captured by sequencing in a study of OX40 agonist ivuxolimab in advanced cancers. Across the study: The dose-escalation cohort had hepatocellular carcinoma, melanoma, renal cell or head and neck cancer. Patients were 82.7% male with ages roughly 20 to 80, mean 60. Whole-study results and caveats: Mean expanded clone counts were higher in CD8+ than CD4+ T cells.

Data came from immunoSEQ multiplex PCR; TCRdb stores just in-frame clones and leaves some out. This sample yields roughly 75,000 clones, of which roughly 91% are seen a single time; approximately 6.2% belongs to the top ten. With regard to this clone: Its target is unknown.

V lost 6 bases, J lost 4 bases, and 12 bases lay in between. Germline values: CDR1 MDHEN, CDR2 SYDVKM. The CDR3 is made up of 13 amino acids. The rearrangement uses TRBV28 and TRBJ1-1; no definite D call. Specimen: CD4+ or CD8+ T cells sorted from blood, collected in a trial of the OX40 agonist ivuxolimab. This clonotype was sampled from an adult with an advanced solid tumor such as melanoma, head and neck, liver or kidney cancer. Here the CDR3 DNA reads TGTGCCAGCAGCCTAGCGGGAAGCACTGAAGCTTTCTTT. The encoded protein is CASSLAGSTEAFF.